The 15 T cell receptor beta chains given below trace back to one sample, sequenced in a study of blood T cells in healthy people across ages. Sample-barcoded 5' priming and a J-beta primer mix drove a second PCR of roughly 6 to 12 cycles. Each CDR3 protein gets one entry after TCRdb re-called the 5' RACE reads with MiXCR. The profile shows 650,000 to 900,000 distinct CDR3 sequences, around 62% of them singletons. Material for sequencing was blood. The receptor set was obtained from a man between 25 and 39 years old in good health.

Comment on this clonotype: A much larger clonotype is one base distant, so this may be a read error. The CDR3 here is CASSVAGDYEQYF. The DNA of the CDR3 is TGTGCCAGCAGCGTAGCGGGGGACTACGAGCAGTACTTC. This chain uses TRBV9 with TRBJ2-7; D is possibly TRBD2 (6 bases). V lost 0 bases and J lost 3, with 7 bases in between. The CDR3 is 13 amino acids. Germline V gene lookup returns CDR1 SGDLS and CDR2 YYNGEE.

The chain joins TRBV20-1 to TRBJ2-3; TRBD2 aligns across 12 bases. CDR1 DFQATT and CDR2 SNEGSKA come from the germline V gene (reference sequence). J lost 2 bases, V lost 0 bases, and 3 bases had no gene match. There are 16 residues in the CDR3. The CDR3 here is CSARDLAGGVTDTQYF. In DNA form, the CDR3 reads TGCAGTGCTAGAGACCTAGCGGGGGGGGTCACAGATACGCAGTATTTT.

The V call is TRBV28, the J call TRBJ2-7; D is uncertain. Trimming left V 2 bases short and J 3 bases short, with 11 bases between. The CDR3 totals 14 residues. Germline lookup yields CDR1 MDHEN and CDR2 SYDVKM. The CDR3 region is CASSLPLRVYEQYF. In DNA, the CDR3 is TGTGCCAGCAGTTTACCCTTAAGGGTCTACGAGCAGTACTTC.

In DNA, the CDR3 is TGCAGTGCCCAAATGACAGGATTCTACGAGCAGTACTTC. As protein: CSAQMTGFYEQYF. The gene calls are TRBV20-1 and TRBJ2-1; weak D call: TRBD1 (6 bases). With the DNA end fitting TRBJ2-7 better, the J assignment may be wrong. The CDR3 is made up of 13 amino acids. Germline CDR1 reads DFQATT; CDR2 reads SNEGSKA (reference sequence).

The V call is TRBV6-2 or TRBV6-3, the J call TRBJ2-2; D is unresolved. Germline CDR1 is MNHEY and CDR2 is SVGEGT. Trimming removed 3 bases from V and 5 bases from J, with 4 bases in between. CDR3 length equals 12 residues. CDR3 protein: CASSYFTGELFF. CDR3 nucleotides: TGTGCCAGCAGTTATTTTACCGGGGAGCTGTTTTTT.

J is TRBJ2-1 and V is TRBV20-1; D possibly uses TRBD1 or TRBD2 (5 bases each). Germline V gene data show CDR1 as DFQATT and CDR2 as SNEGSKA (reference sequence). The CDR3 contains 21 residues. V gave up 5 bases and J gave up 0 bases, with 32 bases separating them. CDR3 protein: CSARTLGVLKGRTSSYNEQFF. CDR3 in DNA: TGCAGTGCTCGTACTTTGGGGGTACTGAAGGGCCGTACTAGCTCCTACAATGAGCAGTTCTTC.

This clonotype has only a few counts. The rearrangement uses TRBV7-2 and TRBJ2-1; tentatively, D is TRBD2 (5 bases). Germline V gives CDR1 SGHTA, CDR2 FQGNSA. Between the trimmed V and J ends, which lost 5 bases and 0 bases, there was a span of 11 bases. The CDR3 has 15 amino acids. CDR3 loop: CASSQDSTSYNEQFF. In DNA form, the CDR3 reads TGTGCCAGCAGCCAGGACTCCACCTCCTACAATGAGCAGTTCTTC. The variable domain in full, with the rest retrieved from reference TRBV7-2 and TRBJ2-1, is GAGVSQSPSNKVTEKGKDVELRCDPISGHTALYWYRQSLGQGLEFLIYFQGNSAPDKSGLPSDRFSAERTGGSVSTLTIQRTQQEDSAVYLCASSQDSTSYNEQFFGPGTRLTVL.

The CDR3 spells CASSLVQGGETQYF. The DNA for the CDR3 is TGTGCCAGCAGCTTAGTTCAGGGCGGAGAGACCCAGTACTTC. The rearrangement uses TRBV7-8 and TRBJ2-5, with a possible D match to TRBD1 (5 bases). V gave up 1 base and J gave up 4 bases, with 10 bases separating them. This CDR3 is 14 amino acids long. Germline V gives CDR1 SGHVS, CDR2 FQNEAQ.

The chain employs TRBV6-2 or TRBV6-3 and TRBJ1-5; D unresolved. The V and J ends lost 4 bases and 6 bases respectively, with 13 bases between them. In germline, CDR1 is MNHEY, CDR2 SVGEGT. The CDR3 length is 14 residues. The CDR3 spells CASSLRSSGQPQHF. The DNA for the CDR3 is TGTGCCAGCAGTTTAAGGAGTTCAGGTCAGCCCCAGCATTTT.

The rearrangement uses TRBV7-9 and TRBJ2-5, with 8 bases matching TRBD1. The DNA end is a closer match to TRBJ2-7, so the J assignment may be wrong. The CDR3 length is 15 residues. Looked up from germline, CDR1 is SEHNR and CDR2 is FQNEAQ (reference sequence). Here the CDR3 DNA reads TGTGCCAGCAGCGCCCGGGACAGGCCATCTGACGAGCAGTACTTC. Protein sequence: CASSARDRPSDEQYF.

This chain joins TRBV5-1 and TRBJ2-3, with 10 bases fitting TRBD2. There are 17 residues in the CDR3. From germline, CDR1 is SGHRS and CDR2 YFSETQ. V lost 0 bases, J lost 2 bases, and 6 bases stayed unmatched. CDR3 sequence reads: CASSLGLAGIDTDTQYF. The CDR3 bases are TGCGCCAGCAGCTTGGGACTAGCGGGTATAGACACAGATACGCAGTATTTT.

This clonotype was picked up one time. This chain links TRBV7-2 with TRBJ2-7; D is tentatively TRBD1 or TRBD2 (5 bases each). The V gene lost 6 bases and the J gene lost 2 bases, with 17 bases spanning the gap. The CDR3 runs to 15 residues. Germline CDR1 reads SGHTA; CDR2 reads FQGNSA. The CDR3 DNA follows: TGTGCCAGCAGTTACCCCGGGACCCACCCCTACGAGCAGTACTTC. Its protein product is CASSYPGTHPYEQYF.

The rearrangement joins TRBV7-2 to TRBJ2-1; D remains unclear. V gave up 1 base and J gave up 6 bases, with 16 bases separating them. The CDR3 has 16 amino acids. The V gene's germline CDR1 is SGHTA and CDR2 FQGNSA. CDR3 in amino acids: CASSLGPGRSTNEQFF. The CDR3 DNA reads TGTGCCAGCAGCTTAGGCCCCGGTCGAAGTACCAATGAGCAGTTCTTC.

This rearrangement joins TRBV30 to TRBJ2-7; D unclear. The CDR3 loop spans 11 amino acids. Germline values: CDR1 GTSNPN, CDR2 SVGIG (reference sequence). Between the trimmed V and J ends, which lost 0 bases and 4 bases, there was a span of 4 bases. CDR3 protein: CAWSVTYEQYF. As DNA, the CDR3 is TGTGCCTGGAGTGTCACTTACGAGCAGTACTTC. The whole variable domain, remainder taken from reference TRBV30 and TRBJ2-7, is SQTIHQWPATLVQPVGSPLSLECTVEGTSNPNLYWYRQAAGRGLQLLFYSVGIGQISSEVPQNLSASRPQDRQFILSSKKLLLSDSGFYLCAWSVTYEQYFGPGTRLTVT.

The chain uses TRBV4-2 and TRBJ2-5, with no clear D. The CDR3 is 15 amino acids. The germline gives CDR1 LGHNA, CDR2 YNFKEQ. V dropped 0 bases and J dropped 5 bases, with 13 bases sitting between them. CDR3 DNA sequence: TGTGCCAGCAGCCAAGAATCCTCACTGGGGGAGACCCAGTACTTC. It encodes CASSQESSLGETQYF.